A selection of T cell receptor beta chains follows, all from one sample in a study of early T cells in non-severe SARS-CoV-2 infection. TCRdb recomputed calls from the 5' RACE reads with MiXCR, one row per CDR3 protein. The sample contains 100,000 to 150,000 distinct CDR3 sequences, 14% to 15% of which appear only once. Sequencing was carried out using whole blood. The receptors were sampled from an adult who was a healthcare worker with PCR-confirmed SARS-CoV-2 infection or an uninfected control (not recorded which). Both conserved end residues are part of each CDR3. D genes are given only for firm matches. A clone size is listed for some rows: how often the clone was seen (once, few, many), or a class if it is expanded.

>many|-|TRBJ1-6|TRBV5-1
CASSETGGYSSPLHF
TGCGCCAGCAGCGAGACGGGAGGGTATAGTTCACCCCTCCACTTT
>few|TRBD2|TRBJ2-7|TRBV15
CATSPRAGGTYEQYF
TGTGCCACCAGCCCAAGGGCGGGGGGAACCTACGAGCAGTACTTC
>few|-|TRBJ1-4|TRBV20-1
CSARDHQGAGFF
TGCAGTGCTAGAGATCATCAGGGCGCGGGATTTTTT
>-|-|TRBJ2-2|TRBV7-2
CASSLFSTGELFF
TGTGCCAGCAGCTTATTTTCCACCGGGGAGCTGTTTTTT
>few|-|TRBJ1-1|TRBV6-1
CASLGLPDAFF
TGTGCCAGCCTGGGGCTTCCGGACGCTTTCTTT
>-|-|TRBJ1-1|TRBV5-1
CASSLPTESEAFF
TGCGCCAGCAGCCTACCGACAGAGTCCGAAGCTTTCTTT
>-|TRBD1|TRBJ2-7|TRBV12-3/TRBV12-4
CASSLGTGAVYEQYF
TGTGCCAGCAGCTTAGGGACAGGCGCAGTTTACGAGCAGTACTTC
>-|-|TRBJ1-1|TRBV18
CASSPPGMSRAFF
TGTGCCAGCTCACCACCGGGGATGAGCCGGGCTTTCTTT
>few|-|TRBJ2-5|TRBV9
CASSLQPYPDRGKETQYF
TGTGCCAGCAGCCTACAACCCTACCCGGACAGAGGAAAAGAGACCCAGTACTTC
>few|TRBD1|TRBJ2-7|TRBV30
CAWSGQGYEQYF
TGTGCCTGGAGCGGACAGGGATACGAGCAGTACTTC